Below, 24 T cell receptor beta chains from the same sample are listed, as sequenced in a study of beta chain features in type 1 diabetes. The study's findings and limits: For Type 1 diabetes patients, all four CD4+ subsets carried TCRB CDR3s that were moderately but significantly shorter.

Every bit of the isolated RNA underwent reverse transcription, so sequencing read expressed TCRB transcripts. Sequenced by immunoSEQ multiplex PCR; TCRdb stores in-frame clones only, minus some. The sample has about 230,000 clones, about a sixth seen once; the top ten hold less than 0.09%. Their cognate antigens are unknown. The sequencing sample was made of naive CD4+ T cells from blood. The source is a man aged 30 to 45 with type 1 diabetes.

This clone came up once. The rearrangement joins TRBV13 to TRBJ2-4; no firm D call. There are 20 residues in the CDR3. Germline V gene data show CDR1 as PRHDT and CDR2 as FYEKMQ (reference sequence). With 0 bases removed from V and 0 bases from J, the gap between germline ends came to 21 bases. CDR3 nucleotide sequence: TGTGCCAGCAGCTTAGGCATAATGAGAAGAGCATATCTAGCCAAAAACATTCAGTACTTC. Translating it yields CASSLGIMRRAYLAKNIQYF.

The CDR3 nucleotides read TGTGCCAGCAGCCTACAGGGGGTACAAGAGACCCAGTACTTC. This gives the protein CASSLQGVQETQYF. This chain links TRBV27 with TRBJ2-5; 8 bases are shared with TRBD1. The V segment lost 6 bases and the J segment 2 bases; nucleotides outside the gene matches: 5. The CDR3 length is 14 residues. CDR1 and CDR2 (germline): MNHEY, SMNVEV (reference sequence).

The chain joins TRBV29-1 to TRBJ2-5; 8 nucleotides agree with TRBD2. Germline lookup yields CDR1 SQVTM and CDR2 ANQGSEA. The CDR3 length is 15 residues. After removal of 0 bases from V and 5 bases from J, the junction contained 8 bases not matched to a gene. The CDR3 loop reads CSVEDTGREGETQYF. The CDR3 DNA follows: TGCAGCGTTGAAGATACGGGACGGGAGGGGGAGACCCAGTACTTC.

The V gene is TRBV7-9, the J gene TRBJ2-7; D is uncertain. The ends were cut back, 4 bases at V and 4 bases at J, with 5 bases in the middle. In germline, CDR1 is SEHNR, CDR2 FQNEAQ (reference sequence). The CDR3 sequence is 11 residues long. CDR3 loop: CASSSTYEQYF. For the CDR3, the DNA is TGTGCCAGCAGCTCAACGTACGAGCAGTACTTC.

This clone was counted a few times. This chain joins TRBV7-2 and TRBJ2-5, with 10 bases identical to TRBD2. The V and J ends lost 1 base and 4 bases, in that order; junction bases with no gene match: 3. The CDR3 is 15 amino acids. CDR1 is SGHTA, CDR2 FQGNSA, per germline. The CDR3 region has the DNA TGTGCCAGCAGCTTAGGGACTAGCGGCCGAGAGACCCAGTACTTC. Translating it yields CASSLGTSGRETQYF.

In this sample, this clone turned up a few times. CDR3: CASQRDRDDGYTF. The CDR3 DNA sequence: TGTGCCAGTCAGAGGGACAGGGATGATGGCTACACCTTC. The chain links TRBV2 to TRBJ1-2; 9 bases are shared with TRBD1. The CDR3 consists of 13 residues. J gave up 6 bases and V 9 bases, and 8 bases lay outside the gene matches. Germline V CDR1 and CDR2: SNHLY, FYNNEI.

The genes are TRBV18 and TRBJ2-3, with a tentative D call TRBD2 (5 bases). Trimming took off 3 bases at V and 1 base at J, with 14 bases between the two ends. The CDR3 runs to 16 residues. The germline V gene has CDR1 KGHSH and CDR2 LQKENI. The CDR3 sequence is CASSPQEVVGTDTQYF. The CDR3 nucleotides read TGTGCCAGCTCACCTCAGGAGGTGGTGGGCACAGATACGCAGTATTTT. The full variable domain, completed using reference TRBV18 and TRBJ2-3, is NAGVMQNPRHLVRRRGQEARLRCSPMKGHSHVYWYRQLPEEGLKFMVYLQKENIIDESGMPKERFSAEFPKEGPSILRIQQVVRGDSAAYFCASSPQEVVGTDTQYFGPGTRLTVL.

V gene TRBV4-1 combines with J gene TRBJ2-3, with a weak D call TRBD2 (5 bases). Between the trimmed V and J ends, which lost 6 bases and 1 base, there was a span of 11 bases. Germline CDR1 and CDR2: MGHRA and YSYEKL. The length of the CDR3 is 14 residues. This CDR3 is CASSLDGGTDTQYF. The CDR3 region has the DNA TGCGCCAGCAGTTTGGACGGGGGCACAGATACGCAGTATTTT.

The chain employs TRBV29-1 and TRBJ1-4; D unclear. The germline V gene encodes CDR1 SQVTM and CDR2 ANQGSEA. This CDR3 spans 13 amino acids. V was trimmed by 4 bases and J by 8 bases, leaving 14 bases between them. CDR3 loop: CSVVSGVREKLFF. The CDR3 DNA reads TGCAGCGTTGTCAGTGGGGTCCGGGAAAAACTGTTTTTT.

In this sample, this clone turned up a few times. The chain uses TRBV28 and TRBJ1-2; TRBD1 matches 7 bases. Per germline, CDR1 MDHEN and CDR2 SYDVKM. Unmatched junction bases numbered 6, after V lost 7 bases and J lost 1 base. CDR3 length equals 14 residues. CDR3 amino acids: CASIPRGYNYGYTF. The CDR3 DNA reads TGTGCCAGCATCCCCAGGGGGTATAACTATGGCTACACCTTC.

CDR3: CASSVASGTSGRFEQFF. The CDR3 nucleotides are TGTGCCAGCAGCGTAGCCTCCGGGACTAGCGGGAGATTTGAGCAGTTCTTC. V is TRBV9 and J is TRBJ2-1, with TRBD2 matching over 14 bases. V trimming: 0 bases; J trimming: 9 bases; junction bases outside the gene matches: 8. Germline loops: CDR1 SGDLS, CDR2 YYNGEE. The CDR3 is 17 residues long.

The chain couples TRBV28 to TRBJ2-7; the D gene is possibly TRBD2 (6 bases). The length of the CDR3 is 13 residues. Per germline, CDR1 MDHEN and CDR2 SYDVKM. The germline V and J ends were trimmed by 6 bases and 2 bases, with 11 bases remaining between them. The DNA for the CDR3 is TGTGCCAGCAGACCGGGACTTCCCTACGAGCAGTACTTC. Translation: CASRPGLPYEQYF. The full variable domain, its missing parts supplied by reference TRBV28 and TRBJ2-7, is DVKVTQSSRYLVKRTGEKVFLECVQDMDHENMFWYRQDPGLGLRLIYFSYDVKMKEKGDIPEGYSVSREKKERFSLILESASTNQTSMYLCASRPGLPYEQYFGPGTRLTVT.

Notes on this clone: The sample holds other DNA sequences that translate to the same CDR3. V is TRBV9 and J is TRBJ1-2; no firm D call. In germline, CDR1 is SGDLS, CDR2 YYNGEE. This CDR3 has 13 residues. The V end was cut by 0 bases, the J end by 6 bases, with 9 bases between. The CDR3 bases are TGTGCCAGCAGCGTAGCCCACAGTAATGGCTACACCTTC. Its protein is CASSVAHSNGYTF.

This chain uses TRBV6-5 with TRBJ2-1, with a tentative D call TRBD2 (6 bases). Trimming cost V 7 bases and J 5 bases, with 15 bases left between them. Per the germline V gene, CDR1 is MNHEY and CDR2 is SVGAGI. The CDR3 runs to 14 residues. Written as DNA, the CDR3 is TGTGCCAGCACTCAGGGAGGTAGCGACAATGAGCAGTTCTTC. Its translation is CASTQGGSDNEQFF.

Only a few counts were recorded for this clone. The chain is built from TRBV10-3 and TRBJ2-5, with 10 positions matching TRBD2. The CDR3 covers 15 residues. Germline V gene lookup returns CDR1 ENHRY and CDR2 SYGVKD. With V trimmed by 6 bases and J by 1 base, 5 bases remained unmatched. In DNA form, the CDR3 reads TGTGCCATCAGCACGGGGACTAGCGTCCAAGAGACCCAGTACTTC. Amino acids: CAISTGTSVQETQYF.

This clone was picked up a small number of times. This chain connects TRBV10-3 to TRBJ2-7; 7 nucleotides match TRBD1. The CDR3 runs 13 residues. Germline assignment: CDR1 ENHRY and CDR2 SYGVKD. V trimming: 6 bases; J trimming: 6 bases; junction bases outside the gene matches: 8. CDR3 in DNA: TGTGCCATCAGCAGACAGACAGGGCCCGAGCAGTACTTC. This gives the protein CAISRQTGPEQYF.

CDR3: CSAGSGATGELFF. As DNA, the CDR3 is TGCAGCGCGGGGTCAGGGGCCACCGGGGAGCTGTTTTTT. The chain joins TRBV29-1 to TRBJ2-2; D is perhaps TRBD1 (6 bases). The CDR3 loop spans 13 amino acids. Trimming removed 7 bases at V and 4 bases at J, with 13 bases between. The germline V gene has CDR1 SQVTM and CDR2 ANQGSEA.

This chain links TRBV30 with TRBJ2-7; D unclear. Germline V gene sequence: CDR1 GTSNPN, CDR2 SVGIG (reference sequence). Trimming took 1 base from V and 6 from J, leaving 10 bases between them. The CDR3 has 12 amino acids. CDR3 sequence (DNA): TGTGCCTGGAGTGCCCTTACGTCCGAGCAGTACTTC. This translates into CAWSALTSEQYF.

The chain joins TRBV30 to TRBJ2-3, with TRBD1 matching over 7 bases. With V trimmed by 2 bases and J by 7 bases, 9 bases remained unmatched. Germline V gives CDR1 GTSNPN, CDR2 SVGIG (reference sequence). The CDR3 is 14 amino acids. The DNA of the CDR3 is TGTGCCTGGAGTCTCCCGACAGGGCAAAATACGCAGTATTTT. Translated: CAWSLPTGQNTQYF.

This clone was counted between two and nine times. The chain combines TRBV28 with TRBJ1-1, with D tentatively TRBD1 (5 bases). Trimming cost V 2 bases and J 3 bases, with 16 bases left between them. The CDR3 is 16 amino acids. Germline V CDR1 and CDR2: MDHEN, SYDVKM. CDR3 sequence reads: CASSLRSAGWDTEAFF. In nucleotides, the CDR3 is TGTGCCAGCAGTTTAAGATCGGCAGGGTGGGACACTGAAGCTTTCTTT.

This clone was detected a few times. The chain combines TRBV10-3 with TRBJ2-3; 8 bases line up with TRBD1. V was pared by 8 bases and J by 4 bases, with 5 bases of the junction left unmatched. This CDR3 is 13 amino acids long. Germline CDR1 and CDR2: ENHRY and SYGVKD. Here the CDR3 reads CAIRGQGSDTQYF. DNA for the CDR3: TGTGCCATCCGAGGACAGGGATCAGATACGCAGTATTTT.

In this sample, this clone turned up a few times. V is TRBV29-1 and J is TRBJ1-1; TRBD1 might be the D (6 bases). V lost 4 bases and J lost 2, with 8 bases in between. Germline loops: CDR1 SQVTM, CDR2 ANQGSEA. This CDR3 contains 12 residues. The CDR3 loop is CSVGGANTEAFF. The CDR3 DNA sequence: TGCAGCGTTGGGGGGGCAAACACTGAAGCTTTCTTT. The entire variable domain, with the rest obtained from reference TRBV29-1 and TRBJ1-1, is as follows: SAVISQKPSRDICQRGTSLTIQCQVDSQVTMMFWYRQQPGQSLTLIATANQGSEATYESGFVIDKFPISRPNLTFSTLTVSNMSPEDSSIYLCSVGGANTEAFFGQGTRLTVV.

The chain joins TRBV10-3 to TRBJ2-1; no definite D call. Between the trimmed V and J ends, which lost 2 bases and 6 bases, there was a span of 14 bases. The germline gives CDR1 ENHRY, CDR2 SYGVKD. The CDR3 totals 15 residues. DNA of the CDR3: TGTGCCATCAGTGAGAAGGCCCTTCTGGGCAATGAGCAGTTCTTC. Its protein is CAISEKALLGNEQFF.

CDR3 coding DNA: TGTGCCAGCAGTTTACCTCAGGGTGGACCATACGAGCAGTACTTC. Its protein is CASSLPQGGPYEQYF. The rearrangement uses TRBV28 and TRBJ2-7; maybe TRBD1 (5 bases). CDR1 is MDHEN, CDR2 SYDVKM, per germline. V lost 2 bases to trimming and J lost 4 bases, with 15 bases between them. This CDR3 is built from 15 residues.